The clone carrying this T cell receptor (beta chain) was recorded once. This CDR3 has 15 residues. Trimming took 2 bases from V and 4 from J, leaving 14 bases between them. Germline V CDR1 and CDR2: SGHVS, FQNEAQ. This entry belongs to a study of blood T cell repertoires in COVID-19. About the research overall: Sources were T cells, B-cell-depleted T cells, or PBMCs; the material itself was cDNA or gDNA.

Original data processing: Nucleated cell counts were estimated from reference gene primer amplification. Sequenced by immunoSEQ multiplex PCR; TCRdb stores in-frame clones only, minus some. V, J and clone size are those of that table, while D and trimming were read from the DNA. The sample lists a few hundred thousand clones; about 90% were seen once. Cohorts were determined from participant-reported clinical history. The sequenced sample was PBMCs or T cells enriched from blood (not recorded which). The V and J genes are TRBV7-8 and TRBJ1-1, with D perhaps matching TRBD1 (5 bases). The receptor's source is a man aged 30 to 45 who had recovered from COVID-19. Here the CDR3 reads CASSLRGQWATEAFF. The CDR3 DNA reads TGTGCCAGCAGCTTAAGGGGCCAGTGGGCCACTGAAGCTTTCTTT. The variable domain in full, with the rest retrieved from reference TRBV7-8 and TRBJ1-1, is GAGVSQSPRYKVAKRGQDVALRCDPISGHVSLFWYQQALGQGPEFLTYFQNEAQLDKSGLPSDRFFAERPEGSVSTLKIQRTQQEDSAVYLCASSLRGQWATEAFFGQGTRLTVV.